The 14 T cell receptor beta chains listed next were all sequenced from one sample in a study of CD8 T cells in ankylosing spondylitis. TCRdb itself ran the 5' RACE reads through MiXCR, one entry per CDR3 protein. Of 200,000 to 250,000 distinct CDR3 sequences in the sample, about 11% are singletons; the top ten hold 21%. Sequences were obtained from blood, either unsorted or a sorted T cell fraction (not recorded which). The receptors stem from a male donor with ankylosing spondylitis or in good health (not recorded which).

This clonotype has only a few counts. The DNA of the CDR3 is TGTGCCAGCAGCCAAGGACAGACCTCTGGGGCCAACGTCCTGACTTTC. This sequence encodes CASSQGQTSGANVLTF. The chain recombines TRBV3-1 with TRBJ2-6, with a possible D match to TRBD1 (5 bases). The V end lost 1 base, the J end lost 0 bases, and 7 bases lay between the germline ends. The germline CDR1 and CDR2 sequences are LGHDT and YNNKEL (reference sequence). The CDR3 has 16 residues. The full variable domain, completed using reference TRBV3-1 and TRBJ2-6, is DTAVSQTPKYLVTQMGNDKSIKCEQNLGHDTMYWYKQDSKKFLKIMFSYNNKELIINETVPNRFSPKSPDKAHLNLHINSLELGDSAVYFCASSQGQTSGANVLTFGAGSRLTVL.

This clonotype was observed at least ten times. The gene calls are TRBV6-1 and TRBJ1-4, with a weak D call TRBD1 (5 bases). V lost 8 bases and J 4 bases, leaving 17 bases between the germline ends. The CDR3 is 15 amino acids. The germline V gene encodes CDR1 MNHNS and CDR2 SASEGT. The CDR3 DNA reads TGTGCCAGCGCCTTAGGTGGGGGGAGTAATGAAAAACTGTTTTTT. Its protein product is CASALGGGSNEKLFF.

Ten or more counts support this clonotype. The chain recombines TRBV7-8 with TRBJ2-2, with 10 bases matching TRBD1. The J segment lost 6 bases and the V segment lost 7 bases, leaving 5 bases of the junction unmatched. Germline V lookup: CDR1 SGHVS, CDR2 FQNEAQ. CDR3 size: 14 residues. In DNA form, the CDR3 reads TGTGCCAGCAATGGGGGACAGGGGTCCGGGGAGCTGTTTTTT. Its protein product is CASNGGQGSGELFF.

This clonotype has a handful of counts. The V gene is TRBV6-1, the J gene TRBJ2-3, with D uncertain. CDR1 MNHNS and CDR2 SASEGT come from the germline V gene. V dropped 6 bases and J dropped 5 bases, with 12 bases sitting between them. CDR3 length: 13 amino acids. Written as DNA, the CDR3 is TGTGCCAGCAGGAATAATGGCATAGATACGCAGTATTTT. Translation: CASRNNGIDTQYF.

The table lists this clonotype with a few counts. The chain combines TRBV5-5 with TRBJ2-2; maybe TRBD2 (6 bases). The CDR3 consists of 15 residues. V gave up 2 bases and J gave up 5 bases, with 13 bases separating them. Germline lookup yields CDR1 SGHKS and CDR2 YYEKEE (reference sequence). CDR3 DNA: TGTGCCAGCAGCTTAGAGGGGAGGAAGACCGGGGAGCTGTTTTTT. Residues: CASSLEGRKTGELFF.

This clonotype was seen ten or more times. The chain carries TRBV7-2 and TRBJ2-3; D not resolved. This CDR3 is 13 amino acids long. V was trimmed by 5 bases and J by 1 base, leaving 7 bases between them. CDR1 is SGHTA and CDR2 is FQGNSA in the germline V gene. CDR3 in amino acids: CASSRSGTDTQYF. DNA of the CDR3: TGTGCCAGCAGCCGATCAGGCACAGATACGCAGTATTTT.

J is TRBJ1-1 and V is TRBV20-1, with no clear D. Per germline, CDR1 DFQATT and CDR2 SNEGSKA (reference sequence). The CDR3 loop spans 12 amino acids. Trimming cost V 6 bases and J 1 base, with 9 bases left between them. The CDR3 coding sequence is TGCAGTGCCGGCCCGGAGAACACTGAAGCTTTCTTT. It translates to CSAGPENTEAFF.

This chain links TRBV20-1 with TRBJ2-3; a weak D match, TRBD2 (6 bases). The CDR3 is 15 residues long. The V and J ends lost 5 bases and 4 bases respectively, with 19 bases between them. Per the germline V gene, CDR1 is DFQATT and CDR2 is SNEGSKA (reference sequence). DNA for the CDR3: TGCAGTGCTCAGAGCAGGGTGGGGGGTCCAGATACGCAGTATTTT. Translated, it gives CSAQSRVGGPDTQYF.

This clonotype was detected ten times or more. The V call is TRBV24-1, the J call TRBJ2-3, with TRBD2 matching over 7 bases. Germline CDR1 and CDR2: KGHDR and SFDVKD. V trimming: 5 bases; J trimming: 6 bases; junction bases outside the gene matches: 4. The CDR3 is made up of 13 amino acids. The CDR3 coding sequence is TGTGCCACCAGTGCGGCGGGGGAGGATACGCAGTATTTT. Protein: CATSAAGEDTQYF.

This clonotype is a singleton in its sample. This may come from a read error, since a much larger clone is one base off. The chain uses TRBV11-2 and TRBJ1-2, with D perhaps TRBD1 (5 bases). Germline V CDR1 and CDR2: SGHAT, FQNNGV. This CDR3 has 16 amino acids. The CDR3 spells CASSLNEGKRSYGDTF. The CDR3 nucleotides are TGTGCCAGCAGTCTTAATGAGGGGAAACGTTCCTATGGCGACACCTTC.

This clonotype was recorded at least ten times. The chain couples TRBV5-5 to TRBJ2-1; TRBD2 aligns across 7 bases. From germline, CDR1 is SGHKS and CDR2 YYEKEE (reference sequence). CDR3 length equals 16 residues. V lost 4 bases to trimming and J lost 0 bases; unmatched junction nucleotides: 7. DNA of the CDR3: TGTGCCAGCAGCAAGGGACTAACGAGCTCCTACAATGAGCAGTTCTTC. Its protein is CASSKGLTSSYNEQFF.

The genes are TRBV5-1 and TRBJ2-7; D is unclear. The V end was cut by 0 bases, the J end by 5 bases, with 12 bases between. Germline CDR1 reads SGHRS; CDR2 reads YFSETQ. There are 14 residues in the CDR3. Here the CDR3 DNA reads TGCGCCAGCAGCTTGGCCCAGAATGTCGACGAGCAGTACTTC. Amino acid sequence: CASSLAQNVDEQYF.

CDR3 DNA: TGTGCCATCAAGACAGGGACGAACACCGGGGAGCTGTTTTTT. Its protein is CAIKTGTNTGELFF. The chain is built from TRBV12-3 or TRBV12-4 and TRBJ2-2; 7 nucleotides match TRBD1. The CDR3 runs 14 residues. The V gene end was trimmed by 10 bases and the J gene end by 0 bases; junction bases not matched to a gene: 5.

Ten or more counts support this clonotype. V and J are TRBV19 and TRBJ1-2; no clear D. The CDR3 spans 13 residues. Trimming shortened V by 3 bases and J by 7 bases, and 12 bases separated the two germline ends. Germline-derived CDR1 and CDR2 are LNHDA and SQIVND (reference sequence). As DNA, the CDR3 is TGTGCCAGTAGTATTCCGGGTGAGGGTGGCTACACCTTC. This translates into CASSIPGEGGYTF.